These T cell receptor beta chains were read from a single sample in a study of PD-L1 blockade in urothelial cancer. Sequencing was performed with immunoSEQ multiplex PCR; in TCRdb, only in-frame clones are kept and a portion is missing. The sample holds 40,000 or so clones; less than 90% are singletons and the top ten take roughly 24%. The specimen was PBMCs, collected around atezolizumab (anti-PD-L1) treatment. The receptors here all came from a man in his 60s with urothelial cancer. The CDR3 runs from the conserved cysteine through the conserved F or W. Each record gives: clone size, J gene, D gene, V gene, CDR3 DNA, CDR3 protein. The D gene is left open where the match is weak. Clone size is not always given. Where it is, it says once, few, many or a class for expanded clones.

size: -
J: TRBJ2-1
D: TRBD2
V: TRBV19
DNA: TGTGCCAGTAGCCCCCGCTCGCGGGGGTGGGATGAGCAGTTCTTC
CDR3: CASSPRSRGWDEQFF

size: -
J: TRBJ1-1
D: -
V: TRBV5-4
DNA: TGTGCCAGCAGCTTGACAGTCGACACTGAAGCTTTCTTT
CDR3: CASSLTVDTEAFF

size: -
J: TRBJ2-1
D: -
V: TRBV28
DNA: TGTGCCAGCAGTTATAGTTGGGCCGGGGAAGGGACATTCGATGAGCAGTTCTTC
CDR3: CASSYSWAGEGTFDEQFF

size: -
J: TRBJ1-3
D: TRBD1
V: TRBV11-3
DNA: TGTGCCAGCAGCATGGGGACAGCCGGAAACACCATATATTTT
CDR3: CASSMGTAGNTIYF

size: -
J: TRBJ2-3
D: TRBD1
V: TRBV5-5
DNA: TGTGCCAGCAGCGGCCCGGGACAGGGGGCAACAGATACGCAGTATTTT
CDR3: CASSGPGQGATDTQYF

size: -
J: TRBJ1-4
D: -
V: TRBV14
DNA: TGTGCCAGCAACCCTATGGGGGGGGAAAAACTGTTTTTT
CDR3: CASNPMGGEKLFF

size: -
J: TRBJ1-4
D: -
V: TRBV7-2
DNA: TGTGCCAGCAGCTTAGGACCGGGACATAATGCAACTAATGAAAAACTGTTTTTT
CDR3: CASSLGPGHNATNEKLFF

size: few
J: TRBJ1-2
D: -
V: TRBV7-9
DNA: TGTGCCAGCAGCTCGAAGACAGAATATAACTATGGCTACACCTTC
CDR3: CASSSKTEYNYGYTF

size: -
J: TRBJ1-5
D: TRBD1
V: TRBV14
DNA: TGTGCCAGCAGCCCCGGACAGGGTCAGCCCCAGCATTTT
CDR3: CASSPGQGQPQHF

size: -
J: TRBJ2-1
D: TRBD2
V: TRBV5-1
DNA: TGCGCCAGCAGCGGGGGGTCGGGAGGCTCCTACAATGAGCAGTTCTTC
CDR3: CASSGGSGGSYNEQFF

size: -
J: TRBJ1-2
D: -
V: TRBV2
DNA: TGTGCCAGCAATCTCAGGGCAGATGGCTACACCTTC
CDR3: CASNLRADGYTF

size: -
J: TRBJ1-5
D: -
V: TRBV10-3
DNA: TGTGCCATCGGGGGGAACACGGGCAATCAGCCCCAGCATTTT
CDR3: CAIGGNTGNQPQHF

size: -
J: TRBJ1-6
D: TRBD1
V: TRBV29-1
DNA: TGCAGTGTGCAGGGGACAGGGAATAATTCACCCCTCCACTTT
CDR3: CSVQGTGNNSPLHF

size: -
J: TRBJ2-3
D: -
V: TRBV7-9
DNA: TGTGCCAGCAGCTTAGCCTCGCGAAGCACAGATACGCAGTATTTT
CDR3: CASSLASRSTDTQYF

size: -
J: TRBJ1-1
D: TRBD1
V: TRBV11-3
DNA: TGTGCCAGCAGCTTAAGGACAGGGGACACTGAAGCTTTCTTT
CDR3: CASSLRTGDTEAFF

size: -
J: TRBJ2-7
D: TRBD1
V: TRBV7-6
DNA: TGTGCCAGCAGCTCCGGGACAGGGGGCGAGCAGTACTTC
CDR3: CASSSGTGGEQYF

size: -
J: TRBJ1-5
D: -
V: TRBV27
DNA: TGTGCCAGCAGTCTCTGGGGGCGCCTTGGGCAGCCCCAGCATTTT
CDR3: CASSLWGRLGQPQHF

size: -
J: TRBJ2-7
D: TRBD1
V: TRBV4-1
DNA: TGCGCCAGCAGCCAAATCGGGACAGATGCCTACGAGCAGTACTTC
CDR3: CASSQIGTDAYEQYF

size: -
J: TRBJ2-5
D: -
V: TRBV5-6
DNA: TGTGCCAGCAGCTTACTTTTGCAAGAGACCCAGTACTTC
CDR3: CASSLLLQETQYF

size: -
J: TRBJ1-3
D: -
V: TRBV5-5
DNA: TGTGCCAGCAGCTTAGGCGGTCACCTCTCTGGAAACACCATATATTTT
CDR3: CASSLGGHLSGNTIYF

size: -
J: TRBJ2-7
D: TRBD2
V: TRBV5-5
DNA: TGTGCCAGCAGCCCCGGGACTAGGGTCTCGTACGAGCAGTACTTC
CDR3: CASSPGTRVSYEQYF

size: -
J: TRBJ1-6
D: TRBD1
V: TRBV2
DNA: TGTGCCAACAGACAGGGAAATTCACCCCTCCACTTT
CDR3: CANRQGNSPLHF

size: -
J: TRBJ2-7
D: -
V: TRBV5-4
DNA: TGTGCCAGCAGCTTGTTTAGGGGGACCTACGAGCAGTACTTC
CDR3: CASSLFRGTYEQYF

size: -
J: TRBJ1-6
D: TRBD1
V: TRBV4-1
DNA: TGCGCCAGCAGCCAAGGGTCAGGGGGCAATTCACCCCTCCACTTT
CDR3: CASSQGSGGNSPLHF

size: -
J: TRBJ2-7
D: TRBD1
V: TRBV5-1
DNA: TGCGCCAGCAGCTTGGGGGACAGGGCCGAGCAGTACTTC
CDR3: CASSLGDRAEQYF

size: -
J: TRBJ2-1
D: -
V: TRBV4-2
DNA: TGTGCCAGCAGCCAAGATAGGGGGTCCTACAATGAGCAGTTCTTC
CDR3: CASSQDRGSYNEQFF

size: -
J: TRBJ1-4
D: TRBD1
V: TRBV5-1
DNA: TGCGCCAGCAGCTTTAAGACAGGGCCTTCAAATAATGAAAAACTGTTTTTT
CDR3: CASSFKTGPSNNEKLFF

size: -
J: TRBJ2-7
D: TRBD1
V: TRBV7-8
DNA: TGTGCCAGCAGCTTCGGGACAGGGAATACCTACGAGCAGTACTTC
CDR3: CASSFGTGNTYEQYF

size: -
J: TRBJ1-6
D: TRBD1
V: TRBV6-5
DNA: TGTGCCAGCAGGAGAACAGGGGGCATTTCACCCCTCCACTTT
CDR3: CASRRTGGISPLHF

size: -
J: TRBJ2-7
D: TRBD1
V: TRBV30
DNA: TGTGCCTGGAGGGGATTCGGGACAGGGGGCTCCTACGAGCAGTACTTC
CDR3: CAWRGFGTGGSYEQYF

size: -
J: TRBJ2-1
D: -
V: TRBV5-6
DNA: TGTGCCAGCAGCTCCTCCCGGGGGTCTAGGCATGAGCAGTTCTTC
CDR3: CASSSSRGSRHEQFF

size: -
J: TRBJ2-1
D: -
V: TRBV5-4
DNA: TGTGCCAGCGGGGGAACCGGGAGTTCCTACAATGAGCAGTTCTTC
CDR3: CASGGTGSSYNEQFF

size: once
J: TRBJ2-5
D: -
V: TRBV7-2
DNA: TGTGCCAGCAGCTTAGGGAGGAGTCGGGAGACCCAGTACTTC
CDR3: CASSLGRSRETQYF

size: -
J: TRBJ2-5
D: -
V: TRBV6-5
DNA: TGTGCCAGCAGGGAAAGCCCAGGGCAAGAGACCCAGTACTTC
CDR3: CASRESPGQETQYF

size: -
J: TRBJ2-7
D: TRBD1
V: TRBV18
DNA: TGTGTCAGCTCACGAGGGACAGGATCCTACGAGCAGTACTTC
CDR3: CVSSRGTGSYEQYF

size: -
J: TRBJ1-2
D: TRBD1
V: TRBV15
DNA: TGTGCCACCAGCCCACGACAGGGGGCTGGCTACACCTTC
CDR3: CATSPRQGAGYTF

size: once
J: TRBJ1-5
D: -
V: TRBV19
DNA: TGTGCCAGTAGTATAGATCGAGTGAATCAGCCCCAGCATTTT
CDR3: CASSIDRVNQPQHF

size: -
J: TRBJ1-5
D: -
V: TRBV5-5
DNA: TGTGCCAGCAGCTTGTTTTCGGGCGGGAGCAATCAGCCCCAGCATTTT
CDR3: CASSLFSGGSNQPQHF

size: -
J: TRBJ1-1
D: -
V: TRBV7-9
DNA: TGTGCCAGCAGCACCCCCCGACAGATAATGAACACTGAAGCTTTCTTT
CDR3: CASSTPRQIMNTEAFF

size: -
J: TRBJ2-3
D: -
V: TRBV11-3
DNA: TGTGCCAGCAGCCGCGGGCCAAGCTCAGATACGCAGTATTTT
CDR3: CASSRGPSSDTQYF

size: -
J: TRBJ2-2
D: TRBD1
V: TRBV2
DNA: TGTGCCAGCAGTGACAGACAGGGGCCCCGATGGGGGGAGCTGTTTTTT
CDR3: CASSDRQGPRWGELFF

size: -
J: TRBJ2-3
D: -
V: TRBV14
DNA: TGTGCCAGCAGCCAAGTTAGTTCTGGTACGCAGTATTTT
CDR3: CASSQVSSGTQYF

size: -
J: TRBJ1-6
D: TRBD1
V: TRBV15
DNA: TGTGCCACCAGCAGAGCGACAGGGGGCAATTCACCCCTCCACTTT
CDR3: CATSRATGGNSPLHF

size: -
J: TRBJ2-1
D: -
V: TRBV4-1
DNA: TGCGCCAGCAGCCAAGCCTTGACTAGTTCTGATGAGCAGTTCTTC
CDR3: CASSQALTSSDEQFF

size: -
J: TRBJ1-1
D: -
V: TRBV7-6
DNA: TGTGCCAGCAGCCCCGGCGGGGGATGGACTGAAGCTTTCTTT
CDR3: CASSPGGGWTEAFF

size: -
J: TRBJ1-4
D: -
V: TRBV7-7
DNA: TGTGCTAGCAGCCCCGGGGGAGCAACTAATGAAAAACTGTTTTTT
CDR3: CASSPGGATNEKLFF

size: -
J: TRBJ1-4
D: -
V: TRBV2
DNA: TGTGCCAGCAGTGGACAGATGGATGAAAAACTGTTTTTT
CDR3: CASSGQMDEKLFF

size: -
J: TRBJ2-3
D: TRBD1
V: TRBV6-1
DNA: TGTGCCAGCAGTGGACAGGGCCCAGATACGCAGTATTTT
CDR3: CASSGQGPDTQYF

size: -
J: TRBJ1-1
D: -
V: TRBV7-6
DNA: TGTGCCAGCAGCAAGGACATCACGAACACTGAAGCTTTCTTT
CDR3: CASSKDITNTEAFF

size: -
J: TRBJ1-4
D: TRBD1
V: TRBV2
DNA: TGTGCCAGCAGTAGACAGGGGGTATCTAATGAAAAACTGTTTTTT
CDR3: CASSRQGVSNEKLFF

size: -
J: TRBJ1-1
D: TRBD1
V: TRBV18
DNA: TGTGCCAGCTCACAAGGACAGGGGGGTTCTGAAGCTTTCTTT
CDR3: CASSQGQGGSEAFF

size: -
J: TRBJ2-1
D: TRBD2
V: TRBV5-6
DNA: TGTGCCAGCAGCTCCCGTAGCGGGAGGGTATGGAATGAGCAGTTCTTC
CDR3: CASSSRSGRVWNEQFF

size: -
J: TRBJ2-7
D: -
V: TRBV6-5
DNA: TGTGCCAGCAGTTTGGGACTCCCCTACGAGCAGTACTTC
CDR3: CASSLGLPYEQYF